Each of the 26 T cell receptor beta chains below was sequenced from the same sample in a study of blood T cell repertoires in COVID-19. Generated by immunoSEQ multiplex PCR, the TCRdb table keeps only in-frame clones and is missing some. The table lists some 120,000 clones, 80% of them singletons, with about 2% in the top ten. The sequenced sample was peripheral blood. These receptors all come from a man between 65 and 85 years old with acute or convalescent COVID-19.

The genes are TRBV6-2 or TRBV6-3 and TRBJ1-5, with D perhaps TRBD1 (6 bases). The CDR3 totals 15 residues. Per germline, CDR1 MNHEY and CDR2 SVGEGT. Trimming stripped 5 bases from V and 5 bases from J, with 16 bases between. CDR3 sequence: CASSKGGGLYQPQHF. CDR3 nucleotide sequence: TGTGCCAGCAGTAAAGGGGGGGGGCTGTATCAGCCCCAGCATTTT.

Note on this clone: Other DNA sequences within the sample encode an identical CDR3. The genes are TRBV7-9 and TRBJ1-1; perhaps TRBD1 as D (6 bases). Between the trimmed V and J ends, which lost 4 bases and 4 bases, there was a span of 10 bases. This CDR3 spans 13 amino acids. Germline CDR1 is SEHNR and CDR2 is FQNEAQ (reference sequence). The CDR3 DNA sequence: TGTGCCAGCAGCTCCTTGGGGGCCACTGAAGCTTTCTTT. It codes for CASSSLGATEAFF.

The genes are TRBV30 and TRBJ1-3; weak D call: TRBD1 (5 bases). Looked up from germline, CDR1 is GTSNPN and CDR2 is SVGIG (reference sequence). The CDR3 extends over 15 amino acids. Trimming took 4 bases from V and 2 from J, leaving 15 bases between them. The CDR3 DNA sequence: TGTGCCTGGACCCAAAAGGGGCAGGCTGGAAACACCATATATTTT. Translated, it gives CAWTQKGQAGNTIYF.

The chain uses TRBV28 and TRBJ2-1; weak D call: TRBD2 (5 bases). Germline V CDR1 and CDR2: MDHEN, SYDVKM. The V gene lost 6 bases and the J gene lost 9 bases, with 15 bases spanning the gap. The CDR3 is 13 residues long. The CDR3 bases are TGTGCCAGCAGCCTGGACTCACGGGGTGAGCAGTTCTTC. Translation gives CASSLDSRGEQFF.

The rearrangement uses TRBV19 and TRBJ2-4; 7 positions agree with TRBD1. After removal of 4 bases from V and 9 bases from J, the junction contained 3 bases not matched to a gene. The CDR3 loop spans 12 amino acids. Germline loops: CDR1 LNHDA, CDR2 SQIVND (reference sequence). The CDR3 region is CASSNRGAIQYF. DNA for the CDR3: TGTGCCAGTAGTAACAGGGGTGCCATTCAGTACTTC. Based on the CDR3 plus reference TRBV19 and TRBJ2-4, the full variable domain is DGGITQSPKYLFRKEGQNVTLSCEQNLNHDAMYWYRQDPGQGLRLIYYSQIVNDFQKGDIAEGYSVSREKKESFPLTVTSAQKNPTAFYLCASSNRGAIQYFGAGTRLSVL.

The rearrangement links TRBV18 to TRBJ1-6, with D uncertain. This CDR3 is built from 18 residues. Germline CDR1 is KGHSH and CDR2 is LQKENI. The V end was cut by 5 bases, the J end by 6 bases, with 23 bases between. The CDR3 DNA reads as TGTGCCAGCTCAAGCACGATCGGTGGCGTCCAGCGTAATTCACCCCTCCACTTT. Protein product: CASSSTIGGVQRNSPLHF.

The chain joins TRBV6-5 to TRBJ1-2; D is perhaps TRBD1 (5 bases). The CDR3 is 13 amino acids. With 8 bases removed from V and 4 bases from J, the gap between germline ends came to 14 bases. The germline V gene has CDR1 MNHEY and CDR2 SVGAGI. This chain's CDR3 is CASSVGGSYGYTF. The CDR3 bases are TGTGCCAGCTCGGTCGGGGGTTCCTATGGCTACACCTTC.

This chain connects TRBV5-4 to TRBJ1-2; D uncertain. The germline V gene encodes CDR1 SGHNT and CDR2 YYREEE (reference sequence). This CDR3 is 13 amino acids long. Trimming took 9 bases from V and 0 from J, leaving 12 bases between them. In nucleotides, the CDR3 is TGTGCCACCAAATCGGGAGCTAACTATGGCTACACCTTC. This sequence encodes CATKSGANYGYTF.

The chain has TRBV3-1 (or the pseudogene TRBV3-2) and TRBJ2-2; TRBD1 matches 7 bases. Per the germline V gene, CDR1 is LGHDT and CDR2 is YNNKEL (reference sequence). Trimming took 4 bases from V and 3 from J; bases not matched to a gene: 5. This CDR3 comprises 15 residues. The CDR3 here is CASSRQGLDTGELFF. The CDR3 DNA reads TGTGCCAGCAGCCGACAGGGCTTGGACACCGGGGAGCTGTTTTTT.

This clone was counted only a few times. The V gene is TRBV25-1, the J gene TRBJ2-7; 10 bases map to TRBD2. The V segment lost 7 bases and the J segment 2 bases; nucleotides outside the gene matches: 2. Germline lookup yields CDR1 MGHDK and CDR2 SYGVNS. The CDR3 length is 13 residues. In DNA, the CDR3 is TGTGCCAGCACTAGCGGGGGTACCTACGAGCAGTACTTC. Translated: CASTSGGTYEQYF.

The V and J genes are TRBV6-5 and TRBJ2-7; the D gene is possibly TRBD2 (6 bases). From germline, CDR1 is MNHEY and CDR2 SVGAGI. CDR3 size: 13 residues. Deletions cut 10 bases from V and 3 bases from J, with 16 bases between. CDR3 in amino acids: CATRTGGFYEQYF. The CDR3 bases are TGTGCCACCCGGACCGGGGGATTCTACGAGCAGTACTTC.

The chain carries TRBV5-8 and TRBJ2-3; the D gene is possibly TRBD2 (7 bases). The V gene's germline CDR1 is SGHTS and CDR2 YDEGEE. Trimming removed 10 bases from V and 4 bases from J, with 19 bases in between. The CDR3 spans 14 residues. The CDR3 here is CAYTRRGAPDTQYF. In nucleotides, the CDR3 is TGTGCCTACACTCGCCGGGGGGCCCCAGATACGCAGTATTTT.

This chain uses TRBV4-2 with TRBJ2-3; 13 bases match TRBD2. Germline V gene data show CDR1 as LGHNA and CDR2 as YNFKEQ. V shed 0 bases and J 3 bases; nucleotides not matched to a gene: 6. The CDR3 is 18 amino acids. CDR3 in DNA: TGTGCCAGCAGCCAAGAAAGGACTAGCGGGGGTGGGACAGATACGCAGTATTTT. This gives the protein CASSQERTSGGGTDTQYF.

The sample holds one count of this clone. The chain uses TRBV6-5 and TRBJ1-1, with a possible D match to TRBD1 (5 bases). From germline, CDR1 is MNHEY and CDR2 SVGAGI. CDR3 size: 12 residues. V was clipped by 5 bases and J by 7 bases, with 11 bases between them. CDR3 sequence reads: CASSRQGFEAFF. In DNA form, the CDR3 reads TGTGCCAGCAGTAGGCAGGGCTTTGAAGCTTTCTTT.

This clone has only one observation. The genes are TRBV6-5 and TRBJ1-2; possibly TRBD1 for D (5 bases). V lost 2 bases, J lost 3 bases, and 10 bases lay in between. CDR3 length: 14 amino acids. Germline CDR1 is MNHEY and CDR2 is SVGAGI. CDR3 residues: CASSYGGEDYGYTF. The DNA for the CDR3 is TGTGCCAGCAGTTACGGGGGGGAAGACTATGGCTACACCTTC.

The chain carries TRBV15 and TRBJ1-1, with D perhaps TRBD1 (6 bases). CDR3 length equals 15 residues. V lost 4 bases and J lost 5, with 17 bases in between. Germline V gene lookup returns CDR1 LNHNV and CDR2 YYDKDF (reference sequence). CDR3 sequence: CATSTPSGARTEAFF. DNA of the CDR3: TGTGCCACCAGCACCCCGTCAGGGGCGAGGACTGAAGCTTTCTTT.

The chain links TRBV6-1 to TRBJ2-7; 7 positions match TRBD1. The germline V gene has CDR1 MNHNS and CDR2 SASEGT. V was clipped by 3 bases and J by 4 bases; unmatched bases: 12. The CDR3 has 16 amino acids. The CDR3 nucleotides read TGTGCCAGCAGTGAGGACGACAGGGCTGCTGGGTACGAGCAGTACTTC. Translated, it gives CASSEDDRAAGYEQYF.

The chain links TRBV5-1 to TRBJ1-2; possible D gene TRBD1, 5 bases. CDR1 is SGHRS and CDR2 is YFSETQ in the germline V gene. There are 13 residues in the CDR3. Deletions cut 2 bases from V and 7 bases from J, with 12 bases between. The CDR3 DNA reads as TGCGCCAGCAGCTTCGACAGATCTGGTGGCTACACCTTC. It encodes CASSFDRSGGYTF.

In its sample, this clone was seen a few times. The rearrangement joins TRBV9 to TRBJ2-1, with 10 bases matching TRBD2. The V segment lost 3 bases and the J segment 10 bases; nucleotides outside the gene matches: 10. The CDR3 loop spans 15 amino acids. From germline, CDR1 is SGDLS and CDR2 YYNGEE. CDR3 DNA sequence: TGTGCCAGCAGCGAGGCCCCCCTAGCGGGGGAAGAGCAGTTCTTC. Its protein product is CASSEAPLAGEEQFF.

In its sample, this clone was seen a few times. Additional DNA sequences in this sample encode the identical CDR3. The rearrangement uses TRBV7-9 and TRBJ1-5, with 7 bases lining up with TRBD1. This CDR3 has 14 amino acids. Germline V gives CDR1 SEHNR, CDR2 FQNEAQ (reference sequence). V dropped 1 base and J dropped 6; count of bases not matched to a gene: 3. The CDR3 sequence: CASSLEGGSQPQHF. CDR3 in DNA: TGTGCCAGCAGCTTAGAAGGGGGCAGTCAGCCCCAGCATTTT.

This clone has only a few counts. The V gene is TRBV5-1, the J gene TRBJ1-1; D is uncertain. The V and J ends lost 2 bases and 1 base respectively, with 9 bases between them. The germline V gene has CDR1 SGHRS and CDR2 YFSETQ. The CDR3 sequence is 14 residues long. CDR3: CASSLVGRNTEAFF. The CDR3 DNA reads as TGCGCCAGCAGCTTAGTCGGGAGGAACACTGAAGCTTTCTTT.

CDR3 region: CASSISTGKGTDTQYF. For the CDR3, the DNA is TGTGCCAGTAGTATATCAACAGGAAAAGGGACAGATACGCAGTATTTT. This chain links TRBV19 with TRBJ2-3; D is possibly TRBD1 (5 bases). The V end lost 2 bases, the J end lost 3 bases, and 15 bases lay between the germline ends. Germline lookup yields CDR1 LNHDA and CDR2 SQIVND (reference sequence). This CDR3 spans 16 amino acids.

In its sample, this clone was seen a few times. CDR3 in amino acids: CASSLGLAGNTIYF. CDR3 nucleotide sequence: TGTGCCAGCTCTCTAGGACTAGCTGGAAACACCATATATTTT. The chain carries TRBV18 and TRBJ1-3; D not certain. Germline CDR1 reads KGHSH; CDR2 reads LQKENI. The CDR3 is 14 amino acids. Deletions cut 6 bases from V and 2 bases from J, with 11 bases between.

DNA for the CDR3: TGTGCCAGCAGCTTAGCGCTTACGTGGAGCTCCTACGAGCAGTACTTC. It codes for CASSLALTWSSYEQYF. The chain carries TRBV7-8 and TRBJ2-7; D not certain. V was shortened by 0 bases and J by 0 bases, with 12 bases between the two germline ends. Germline V gives CDR1 SGHVS, CDR2 FQNEAQ. The length of the CDR3 is 16 residues.

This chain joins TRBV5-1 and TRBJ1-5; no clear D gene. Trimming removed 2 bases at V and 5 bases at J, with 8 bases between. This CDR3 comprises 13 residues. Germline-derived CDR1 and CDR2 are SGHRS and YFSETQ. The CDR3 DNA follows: TGCGCCAGCAGCTTCTCCGAGGATCAGCCCCAGCATTTT. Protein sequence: CASSFSEDQPQHF.

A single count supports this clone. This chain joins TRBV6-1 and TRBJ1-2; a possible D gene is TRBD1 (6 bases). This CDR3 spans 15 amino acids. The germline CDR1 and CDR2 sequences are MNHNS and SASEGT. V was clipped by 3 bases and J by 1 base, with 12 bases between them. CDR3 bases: TGTGCCAGCAGTGAGGACAGTGCCCGTAACTATGGCTACACCTTC. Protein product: CASSEDSARNYGYTF.